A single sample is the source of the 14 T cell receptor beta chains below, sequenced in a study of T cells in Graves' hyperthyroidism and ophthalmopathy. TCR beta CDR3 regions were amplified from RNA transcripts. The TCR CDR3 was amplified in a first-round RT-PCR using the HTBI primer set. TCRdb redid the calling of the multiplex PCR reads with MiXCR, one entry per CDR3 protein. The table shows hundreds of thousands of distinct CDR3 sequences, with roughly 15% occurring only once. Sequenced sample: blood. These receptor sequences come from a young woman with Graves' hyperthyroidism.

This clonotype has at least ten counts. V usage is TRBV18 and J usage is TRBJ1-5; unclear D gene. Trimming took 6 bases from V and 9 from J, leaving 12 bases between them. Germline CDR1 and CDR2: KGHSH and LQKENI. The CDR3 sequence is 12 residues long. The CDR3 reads CASSDFTGPQHF. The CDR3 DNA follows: TGTGCCAGCTCGGACTTCACGGGGCCCCAGCATTTT.

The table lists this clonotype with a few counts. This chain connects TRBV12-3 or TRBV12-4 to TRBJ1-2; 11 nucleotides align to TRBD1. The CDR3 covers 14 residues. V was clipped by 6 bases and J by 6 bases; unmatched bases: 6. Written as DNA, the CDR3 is TGTGCCAGCAGCATGGACAGGGGGCAAAATGGCTACACCTTC. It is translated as CASSMDRGQNGYTF.

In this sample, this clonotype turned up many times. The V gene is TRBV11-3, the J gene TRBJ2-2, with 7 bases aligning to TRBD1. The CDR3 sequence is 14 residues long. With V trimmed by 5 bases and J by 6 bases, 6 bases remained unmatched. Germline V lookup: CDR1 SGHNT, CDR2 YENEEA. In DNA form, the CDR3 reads TGTGCCAGCAGCCCGTTTGACAGGGCCGGGGAGCTGTTTTTT. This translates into CASSPFDRAGELFF.

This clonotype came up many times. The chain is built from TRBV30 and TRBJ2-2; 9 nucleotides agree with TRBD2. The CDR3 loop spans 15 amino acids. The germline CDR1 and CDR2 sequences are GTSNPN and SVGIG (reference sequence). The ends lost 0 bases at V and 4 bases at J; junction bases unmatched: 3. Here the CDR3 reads CAWSVGGRATGELFF. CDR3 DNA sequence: TGTGCCTGGAGTGTAGGCGGGAGGGCCACCGGGGAGCTGTTTTTT.

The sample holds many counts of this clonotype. CDR3 region: CASSWRQGYEQYF. CDR3 in DNA: TGTGCCAGCAGTTGGCGACAGGGCTACGAGCAGTACTTC. This chain connects TRBV28 to TRBJ2-7, with 7 bases lining up with TRBD1. CDR1 MDHEN and CDR2 SYDVKM come from the germline V gene. This CDR3 is built from 13 residues. The V segment lost 4 bases and the J segment 3 bases; nucleotides outside the gene matches: 3.

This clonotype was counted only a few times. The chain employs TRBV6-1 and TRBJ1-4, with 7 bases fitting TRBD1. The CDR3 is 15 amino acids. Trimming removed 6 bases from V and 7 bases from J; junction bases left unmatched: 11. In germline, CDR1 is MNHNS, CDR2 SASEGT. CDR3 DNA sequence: TGTGCCAGCAGACCTGCAGGGGGGACGAGTGAAAAACTGTTTTTT. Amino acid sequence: CASRPAGGTSEKLFF.

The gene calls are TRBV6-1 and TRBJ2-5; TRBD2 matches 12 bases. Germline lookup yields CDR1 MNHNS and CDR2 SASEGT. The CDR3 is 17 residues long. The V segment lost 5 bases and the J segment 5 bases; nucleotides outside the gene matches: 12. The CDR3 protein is CASSYGASGRARETQYF. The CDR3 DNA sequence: TGTGCCAGCAGTTATGGGGCTAGCGGGAGGGCTCGGGAGACCCAGTACTTC.

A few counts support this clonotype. The CDR3 bases are TGTGCCAGCAGGCTAGCGGGAGTTCGGGAGACCCAGTACTTC. It translates to CASRLAGVRETQYF. The V gene is TRBV14, the J gene TRBJ2-5, with 10 bases aligning to TRBD2. The CDR3 is 14 amino acids. Looked up from germline, CDR1 is SGHDN and CDR2 is FVKESK. V shed 6 bases and J 5 bases; nucleotides not matched to a gene: 6.

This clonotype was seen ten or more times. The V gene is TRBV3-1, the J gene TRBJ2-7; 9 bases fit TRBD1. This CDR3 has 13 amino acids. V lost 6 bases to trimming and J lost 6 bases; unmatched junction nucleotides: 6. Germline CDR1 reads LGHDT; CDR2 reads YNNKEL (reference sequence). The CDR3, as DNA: TGTGCCAGCAGGGGACAGGGCGAAGGCGAGCAGTACTTC. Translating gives CASRGQGEGEQYF.

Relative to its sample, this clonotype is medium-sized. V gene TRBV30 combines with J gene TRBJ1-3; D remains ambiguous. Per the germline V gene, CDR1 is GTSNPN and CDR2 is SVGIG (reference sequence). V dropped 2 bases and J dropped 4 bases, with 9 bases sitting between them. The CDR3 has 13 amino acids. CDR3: CAWSTDGGNTIYF. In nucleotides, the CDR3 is TGTGCCTGGAGTACGGACGGCGGAAACACCATATATTTT.

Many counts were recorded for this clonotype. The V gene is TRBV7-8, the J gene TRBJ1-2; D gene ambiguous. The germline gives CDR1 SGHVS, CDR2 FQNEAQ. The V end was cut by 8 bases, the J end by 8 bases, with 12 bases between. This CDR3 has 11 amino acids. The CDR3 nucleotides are TGTGCCAGCGGATCGTGGGCGGGCTACACCTTC. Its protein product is CASGSWAGYTF.

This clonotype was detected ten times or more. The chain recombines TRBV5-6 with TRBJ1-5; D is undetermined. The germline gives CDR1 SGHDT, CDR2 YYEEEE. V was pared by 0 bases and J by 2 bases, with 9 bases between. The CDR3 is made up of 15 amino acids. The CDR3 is CASSLGGFGNQPQHF. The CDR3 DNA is TGTGCCAGCAGCTTGGGAGGGTTCGGCAATCAGCCCCAGCATTTT.

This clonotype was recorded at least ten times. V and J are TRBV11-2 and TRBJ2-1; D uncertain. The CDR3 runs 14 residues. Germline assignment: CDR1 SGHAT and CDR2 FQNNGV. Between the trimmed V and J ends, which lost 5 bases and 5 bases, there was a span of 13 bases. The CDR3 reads CASSQAERNNEQFF. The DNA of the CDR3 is TGTGCCAGCAGCCAGGCCGAGAGAAACAATGAGCAGTTCTTC.

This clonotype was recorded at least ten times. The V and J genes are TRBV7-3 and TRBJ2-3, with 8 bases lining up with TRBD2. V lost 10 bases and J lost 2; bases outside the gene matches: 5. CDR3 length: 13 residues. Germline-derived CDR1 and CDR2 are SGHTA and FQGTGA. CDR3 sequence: CATSREDTDTQYF. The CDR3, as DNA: TGTGCCACCTCGCGGGAGGACACAGATACGCAGTATTTT.